The clone carrying this TCR beta chain was observed at least ten times. What it binds is not known. V lost 5 bases to trimming and J lost 3 bases, with 10 bases between them. The V gene's germline CDR1 is SGHTA and CDR2 FQGNSA. CDR3 length equals 13 residues. This record comes from a study of T cell repertoires in cytomegalovirus infection. Study-wide findings and caveats: The ex vivo response was dominated by HLA-C-restricted CMV-specific TCR beta clonotypes. Using cumulative public TCR beta family frequency, the authors identified those who carried CMV together with the relevant HLA.

TCRdb re-derived calls from the reads in MiXCR, one entry per CDR3 protein. The table records some 220,000 distinct CDR3 sequences, approximately 7% of them present only once. The V call is TRBV7-2, the J call TRBJ1-2; possible D gene TRBD1, 5 bases. The TCR sequence derives from a human donor in good health (CMV status not recorded). Some clones in this sample may be carry-over from other donors' samples. The sequencing input was PBMCs. The CDR3 sequence is CASSARGDYGYTF. The CDR3 bases are TGTGCCAGCAGCGCCCGAGGGGACTATGGCTACACCTTC.